These 32 T cell receptor beta chains came from one sample sequenced in a study of cytomegalovirus exposure and HLA in healthy donors. PCR used 60 Vbeta primers and 13 Jbeta primers. Libraries were prepared by immunoSEQ multiplex PCR; TCRdb keeps only in-frame clonotypes and omits some of them. The top ten hold about 2.7% of the sample, which has fewer than 200,000 clones, roughly 70% seen once. Material for sequencing was PBMCs. These receptors came from a woman between 25 and 40 years old in good health and CMV-seronegative.

The chain carries TRBV7-8 and TRBJ1-5; no reliable D call. The CDR3 is made up of 15 amino acids. V lost 1 base and J 2 bases, leaving 9 bases between the germline ends. Germline loops: CDR1 SGHVS, CDR2 FQNEAQ. CDR3 loop: CASSLVGGGNQPQHF. The CDR3, as DNA: TGTGCCAGCAGCTTAGTTGGAGGCGGCAATCAGCCCCAGCATTTT. The full variable domain, rest sourced from reference TRBV7-8 and TRBJ1-5, is GAGVSQSPRYKVAKRGQDVALRCDPISGHVSLFWYQQALGQGPEFLTYFQNEAQLDKSGLPSDRFFAERPEGSVSTLKIQRTQQEDSAVYLCASSLVGGGNQPQHFGDGTRLSIL.

A few counts support this clone. The chain employs TRBV9 and TRBJ1-2; D gene uncertain. This CDR3 spans 11 amino acids. Germline V lookup: CDR1 SGDLS, CDR2 YYNGEE. Trimming pared 5 bases from V and 8 bases from J, leaving 10 bases between. CDR3 DNA sequence: TGTGCCAGCAGTGCGATTTGGGGCTACACCTTC. Amino acid sequence: CASSAIWGYTF.

The V call is TRBV5-4, the J call TRBJ1-1, with 8 bases aligning to TRBD1. With 8 bases clipped from V and 5 bases from J, the junction kept 17 bases outside the gene matches. The CDR3 extends over 16 amino acids. Germline V CDR1 and CDR2: SGHNT, YYREEE (reference sequence). CDR3 sequence: CASRGRGPLGWTEAFF. CDR3 nucleotides: TGTGCCAGTCGGGGCAGGGGGCCTCTAGGGTGGACTGAAGCTTTCTTT.

This clone was observed a handful of times. V gene TRBV7-2 combines with J gene TRBJ2-6; possibly TRBD1 for D (5 bases). V lost 7 bases to trimming and J lost 0 bases, with 16 bases between them. CDR1 and CDR2 from the germline V gene are SGHTA and FQGNSA. The CDR3 is made up of 17 amino acids. For the CDR3, the DNA is TGTGCCAGCAACACCCGTAGGGGAACCTCTGGGGCCAACGTCCTGACTTTC. This gives the protein CASNTRRGTSGANVLTF.

The chain uses TRBV5-4 and TRBJ2-7; TRBD2 matches at 10 bases. Losses at the gene ends were 3 bases for V and 3 bases for J; bases not matched to a gene: 6. This CDR3 has 15 amino acids. Per the germline V gene, CDR1 is SGHNT and CDR2 is YYREEE (reference sequence). The CDR3 sequence is CASSYTSGALYEQYF. The CDR3 DNA reads as TGTGCCAGCAGCTATACTAGCGGGGCCCTCTACGAGCAGTACTTC.

The chain links TRBV4-2 to TRBJ1-1, with 9 bases identical to TRBD1. The V gene end was trimmed by 3 bases and the J gene end by 8 bases; junction bases not matched to a gene: 7. CDR3 size: 14 residues. Germline V gene lookup returns CDR1 LGHNA and CDR2 YNFKEQ. The CDR3 region has the DNA TGTGCCAGCAGCCAGGACCGGGACAGGGACGAAGCTTTCTTT. Protein product: CASSQDRDRDEAFF.

J is TRBJ2-5 and V is TRBV5-1; D gene ambiguous. The V and J ends lost 7 bases and 5 bases respectively, with 15 bases between them. The CDR3 loop spans 13 amino acids. Germline-derived CDR1 and CDR2 are SGHRS and YFSETQ. CDR3 nucleotides: TGCGCCAGCGCCCCAATGGCTTTTGAGACCCAGTACTTC. Translated, it gives CASAPMAFETQYF.

This sequence joins TRBV18 and TRBJ2-3; the D is unclear. V shed 6 bases and J shed 0 bases, with 13 bases lying between them. The CDR3 loop spans 15 amino acids. Germline loops: CDR1 KGHSH, CDR2 LQKENI. For the CDR3, the DNA is TGTGCCAGCTCTCCAGCCGTGACTAGCACAGATACGCAGTATTTT. Protein: CASSPAVTSTDTQYF.

The chain is built from TRBV2 and TRBJ2-1; unclear D gene. CDR1 SNHLY and CDR2 FYNNEI come from the germline V gene. CDR3 size: 12 residues. Trimming left V 3 bases short and J 7 bases short, with 7 bases between. In nucleotides, the CDR3 is TGTGCCAGCAGTGATGACTTGAATGAGCAGTTCTTC. Amino acid sequence: CASSDDLNEQFF.

The chain joins TRBV29-1 to TRBJ2-1; TRBD2 aligns across 7 bases. CDR3 length equals 13 residues. The germline V gene encodes CDR1 SQVTM and CDR2 ANQGSEA. Trimming at V came to 8 bases and at J to 5 bases, leaving 9 bases not matched to a gene. The CDR3 here is CSTTSRIDNEQFF. In DNA form, the CDR3 reads TGCAGCACGACTAGCAGAATAGACAATGAGCAGTTCTTC.

V gene TRBV11-3 combines with J gene TRBJ2-1; D call uncertain. The length of the CDR3 is 16 residues. Trimming pared 2 bases from V and 4 bases from J, leaving 15 bases between. Germline CDR1 reads SGHNT; CDR2 reads YENEEA. This CDR3 reads CASSLRSTLGYNEQFF. In DNA, the CDR3 is TGTGCCAGCAGCTTACGATCGACCCTCGGGTACAATGAGCAGTTCTTC.

The chain uses TRBV9 and TRBJ1-2, with D possibly matching TRBD1 (5 bases). V was pared by 1 base and J by 2 bases, with 12 bases between. Per the germline V gene, CDR1 is SGDLS and CDR2 is YYNGEE. This CDR3 spans 15 amino acids. CDR3 residues: CASSVTRQTNYGYTF. As DNA, the CDR3 is TGTGCCAGCAGCGTAACCAGACAGACAAACTATGGCTACACCTTC.

In its sample, this clone was seen once. V gene TRBV7-9 combines with J gene TRBJ2-2, with D tentatively TRBD2 (5 bases). The CDR3 totals 13 residues. Trimming cost V 5 bases and J 3 bases, with 7 bases left between them. Germline V lookup: CDR1 SEHNR, CDR2 FQNEAQ (reference sequence). The CDR3 region is CASSPDYTGELFF. The CDR3 coding sequence is TGTGCCAGCAGCCCGGACTACACCGGGGAGCTGTTTTTT.

This clone has a handful of counts. The CDR3 DNA follows: TGCGCCAGCAGCCCCCGCCGGACAGGGGGACCAGATACGCAGTATTTT. It specifies CASSPRRTGGPDTQYF. This chain uses TRBV4-1 with TRBJ2-3; 10 nucleotides align to TRBD1. Per germline, CDR1 MGHRA and CDR2 YSYEKL. V was pared by 4 bases and J by 4 bases, with 8 bases of the junction left unmatched. This CDR3 spans 16 amino acids.

CDR3 sequence (DNA): TGTGCCAGCAGCTCGGACAGCAAGAATTCACCCCTCCACTTT. This translates into CASSSDSKNSPLHF. The V gene is TRBV11-1, the J gene TRBJ1-6; tentatively, D is TRBD1 (6 bases). Germline CDR1 reads SGHAT; CDR2 reads FQDESV (reference sequence). The CDR3 is made up of 14 amino acids. Deletions cut 4 bases from V and 7 bases from J, with 11 bases between.

The table lists this clone with a few counts. This sequence joins TRBV7-9 and TRBJ2-1; D may be TRBD2 (6 bases). Germline V gene lookup returns CDR1 SEHNR and CDR2 FQNEAQ (reference sequence). This CDR3 region has 11 residues. The germline V and J ends were trimmed by 5 bases and 10 bases, with 9 bases remaining between them. The CDR3 loop is CASSREYEQFF. CDR3 DNA: TGTGCCAGCAGCCGGGAGTACGAGCAGTTCTTC.

This sequence joins TRBV7-3 and TRBJ2-3, with 13 bases that match TRBD2. The CDR3 sequence is 16 residues long. Trimming removed 5 bases from V and 7 bases from J; junction bases left unmatched: 9. Germline CDR1 and CDR2: SGHTA and FQGTGA. The DNA of the CDR3 is TGTGCCAGCAGCACCACACTAGCGGGGGGGCGGAATACGCAGTATTTT. Protein: CASSTTLAGGRNTQYF.

V and J are TRBV7-2 and TRBJ1-1; D unresolved. CDR1 is SGHTA, CDR2 FQGNSA, per germline. This CDR3 spans 14 amino acids. Trimming cost V 5 bases and J 3 bases, with 13 bases left between them. The CDR3 reads CASSRERADTEAFF. CDR3 nucleotides: TGTGCCAGCAGCCGGGAGCGGGCGGACACTGAAGCTTTCTTT.

The chain has TRBV5-1 and TRBJ2-3; 9 nucleotides agree with TRBD1. Looked up from germline, CDR1 is SGHRS and CDR2 is YFSETQ. J gave up 3 bases and V 4 bases, and 6 bases lay outside the gene matches. The CDR3 contains 15 residues. CDR3 region: CASSQGTGTTDTQYF. CDR3 in DNA: TGCGCCAGCAGCCAAGGGACAGGGACGACAGATACGCAGTATTTT.

This chain uses TRBV11-2 with TRBJ2-3; D not certain. V was cut by 0 bases and J by 6 bases, with 7 bases left in between. Germline loops: CDR1 SGHAT, CDR2 FQNNGV. The CDR3 extends over 13 amino acids. The CDR3 spells CASSLDMRDTQYF. CDR3 coding DNA: TGTGCCAGCAGCTTAGATATGAGGGATACGCAGTATTTT.

V is TRBV7-9 and J is TRBJ2-1; 12 bases fit TRBD2. Looked up from germline, CDR1 is SEHNR and CDR2 is FQNEAQ (reference sequence). The CDR3 is 16 residues long. The V gene end was trimmed by 1 base and the J gene end by 10 bases; junction bases not matched to a gene: 8. CDR3 coding DNA: TGTGCCAGCAGCTTAGTGGCTAGCGGGAGGGGTCGGGAGCAGTTCTTC. Translation: CASSLVASGRGREQFF.

The chain joins TRBV7-9 to TRBJ2-2; D perhaps matches TRBD2 (6 bases). V lost 6 bases to trimming and J lost 0 bases, with 17 bases between them. Germline V lookup: CDR1 SEHNR, CDR2 FQNEAQ (reference sequence). CDR3 size: 17 residues. The CDR3 here is CASRTTGVPANTGELFF. The CDR3 DNA is TGTGCCAGCAGAACAACGGGGGTACCCGCGAACACCGGGGAGCTGTTTTTT.

This clone has a single count. The chain employs TRBV5-6 and TRBJ2-7, with D tentatively TRBD2 (5 bases). Per germline, CDR1 SGHDT and CDR2 YYEEEE. Trimming shortened V by 2 bases and J by 5 bases, and 14 bases separated the two germline ends. This CDR3 comprises 14 residues. The DNA for the CDR3 is TGTGCCAGCAGCTTAACGGGAAGTAAGGACGAGCAGTACTTC. This sequence encodes CASSLTGSKDEQYF.

V and J are TRBV5-4 and TRBJ2-2; D is undetermined. CDR1 is SGHNT, CDR2 YYREEE, per germline (reference sequence). Trimming removed 0 bases at V and 7 bases at J, with 4 bases between. The CDR3 is 12 residues long. The CDR3 sequence: CASSLAGGELFF. The CDR3 DNA reads as TGTGCCAGCAGCTTGGCGGGCGGGGAGCTGTTTTTT.

This chain links TRBV4-1 with TRBJ1-5; 8 nucleotides align to TRBD1. The trim removed 1 base at V and 5 bases at J, leaving 4 bases unmatched. Germline CDR1 MGHRA, CDR2 YSYEKL. CDR3 length equals 15 residues. CDR3 nucleotide sequence: TGCGCCAGCAGCCAAGTACCAGGGGGCGATCAGCCCCAGCATTTT. Amino acids: CASSQVPGGDQPQHF.

This clone was picked up a small number of times. V is TRBV6-6 and J is TRBJ2-1, with 8 bases aligning to TRBD1. The CDR3 loop spans 14 amino acids. With 2 bases clipped from V and 6 bases from J, the junction kept 3 bases outside the gene matches. The germline V gene encodes CDR1 MNHNY and CDR2 SVGAGI (reference sequence). The CDR3 DNA reads TGTGCCAGCAGTTACACTGACAGGGGCAATGAGCAGTTCTTC. It codes for CASSYTDRGNEQFF.

The rearrangement joins TRBV4-3 to TRBJ2-5; D is possibly TRBD1 (6 bases). The assigned J gene may be wrong: the sequence end matches TRBJ2-7 better. From germline, CDR1 is LGHNA and CDR2 YSLEER. The CDR3 loop spans 18 amino acids. The DNA of the CDR3 is TGCGCCAGCAGCCCGAACCCCCAGACAGGAGCCCTTCGATCCGAGCAGTACTTC. Translating gives CASSPNPQTGALRSEQYF.

V gene TRBV18 combines with J gene TRBJ2-3; D gene ambiguous. V was pared by 0 bases and J by 4 bases, with 8 bases between. This CDR3 contains 14 residues. Germline loops: CDR1 KGHSH, CDR2 LQKENI. The CDR3 nucleotides read TGTGCCAGCTCACCACCGTCACAGTCAGATACGCAGTATTTT. Translation: CASSPPSQSDTQYF.

The chain has TRBV28 and TRBJ2-2, with D possibly being TRBD1 (6 bases). Trimming stripped 1 base from V and 1 base from J, with 13 bases between. The CDR3 length is 17 residues. Germline CDR1 MDHEN, CDR2 SYDVKM. The chain's CDR3 is CASSLFSLGQNTGELFF. The CDR3 DNA reads as TGTGCCAGCAGTTTATTTTCCTTGGGACAGAACACCGGGGAGCTGTTTTTT.

The rearrangement joins TRBV9 to TRBJ2-5; 13 positions match TRBD2. The CDR3 length is 16 residues. Germline V gene sequence: CDR1 SGDLS, CDR2 YYNGEE. The junction had 8 bases not matched to a gene; V was cut back by 4 bases and J by 5 bases. The CDR3 sequence is CASSPRLAGGGETQYF. Here the CDR3 DNA reads TGTGCCAGCAGCCCCAGACTAGCGGGAGGCGGTGAGACCCAGTACTTC.

The chain recombines TRBV5-5 with TRBJ1-4, with a possible D match to TRBD1 (6 bases). Per the germline V gene, CDR1 is SGHKS and CDR2 is YYEKEE (reference sequence). The CDR3 has 16 amino acids. V was shortened by 5 bases and J by 0 bases, with 14 bases between the two germline ends. In DNA form, the CDR3 reads TGTGCCAGCAGTCAGGGGAGGGCTGCAACTAATGAAAAACTGTTTTTT. This sequence encodes CASSQGRAATNEKLFF.

This clone came up a few times. The rearrangement uses TRBV7-6 and TRBJ1-5; 8 bases are a match to TRBD1. The CDR3 loop spans 14 amino acids. Unmatched junction bases numbered 7, after V lost 6 bases and J lost 6 bases. Germline CDR1 reads SGHVS; CDR2 reads FNYEAQ. CDR3 region: CASSSGQGVQPQHF. For the CDR3, the DNA is TGTGCCAGCAGTTCAGGACAGGGCGTTCAGCCCCAGCATTTT.